The entry below gives a single TCR beta chain sequence along with its context. This CDR3 has 15 residues. The V segment lost 3 bases and the J segment 2 bases; nucleotides outside the gene matches: 3. CDR1 LNHNV and CDR2 YYDKDF come from the germline V gene (reference sequence). The data stem from a study of beta chain features in type 1 diabetes. The isolated RNA, all of it, was reverse transcribed, so expressed TCRB transcripts were what got sequenced. The method was immunoSEQ multiplex PCR; TCRdb's version includes in-frame clones alone and lacks a portion of them. The sample consists of 970,000 or so clones, 15% to 20% of them appearing once.

The rearrangement joins TRBV15 to TRBJ1-5, with 8 bases aligning to TRBD1. The TCR was taken from a woman younger than 35 in good health. The sample taken for sequencing was naive CD4+ T cells from blood. The CDR3 bases are TGTGCCACCAGCAGCTGGACAGGGCGCAATCAGCCCCAGCATTTT. Translation gives CATSSWTGRNQPQHF. The full variable domain, its missing parts supplied by reference TRBV15 and TRBJ1-5, is DAMVIQNPRYQVTQFGKPVTLSCSQTLNHNVMYWYQQKSSQAPKLLFHYYDKDFNNEADTPDNFQSRRPNTSFCFLDIRSPGLGDTAMYLCATSSWTGRNQPQHFGDGTRLSIL.